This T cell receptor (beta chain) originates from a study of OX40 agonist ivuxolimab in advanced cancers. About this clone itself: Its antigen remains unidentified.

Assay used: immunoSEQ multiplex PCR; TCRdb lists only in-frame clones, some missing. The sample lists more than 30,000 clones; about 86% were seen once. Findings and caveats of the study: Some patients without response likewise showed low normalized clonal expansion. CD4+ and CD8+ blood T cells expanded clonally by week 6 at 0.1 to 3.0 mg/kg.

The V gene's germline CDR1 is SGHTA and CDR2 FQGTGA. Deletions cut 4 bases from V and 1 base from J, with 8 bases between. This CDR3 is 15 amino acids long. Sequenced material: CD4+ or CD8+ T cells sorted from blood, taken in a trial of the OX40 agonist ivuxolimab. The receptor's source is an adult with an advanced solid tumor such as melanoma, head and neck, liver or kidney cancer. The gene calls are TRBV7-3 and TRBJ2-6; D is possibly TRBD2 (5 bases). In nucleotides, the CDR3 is TGTGCCAGCAGCTCGGGGAGATCTGGGGCCAACGTCCTGACTTTC. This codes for CASSSGRSGANVLTF.